These T cell receptor beta chains were read from a single sample in a study of lymphopenia after photon versus proton radiotherapy. The data were produced by immunoSEQ multiplex PCR, yet TCRdb's version contains in-frame clones alone and is incomplete. The sample records 150,000 to 200,000 clones, around nine tenths being singletons. Sequences were derived from peripheral blood, sampled from a patient treated with photon-based radiotherapy. These receptors were collected from a man aged 45-65 years with gastric cancer. Both conserved end residues are part of each CDR3. A D gene is named only where the DNA matches it firmly. Clone size appears in some rows only: once, few, many, or a class for an expanded clone.

clone_size	d_call	v_call	j_call	cdr3_nt	cdr3_aa
once	.	TRBV5-4	TRBJ2-2	TGTGCCAGCAGCTTGTCCCAGTTTACTACGAACACCGGGGAGCTGTTTTTT	CASSLSQFTTNTGELFF
.	TRBD1	TRBV7-6	TRBJ2-5	TGTGCCAGCAGCTTTCGAGGGGGCGACGGGGAGACCCAGTACTTC	CASSFRGGDGETQYF
.	.	TRBV15	TRBJ1-4	TGTGCCACCAGCAGAGAGAGGGGTGAAAAACTGTTTTTT	CATSRERGEKLFF
.	TRBD1	TRBV15	TRBJ1-1	TGTGCCACCAGCAGAGACGGCCTCAGGGGGGGACGGAACACTGAAGCTTTCTTT	CATSRDGLRGGRNTEAFF
.	.	TRBV5-1	TRBJ2-7	TGCGCCAGCAGCTTGGCGGTAATCTCCTACGAGCAGTACTTC	CASSLAVISYEQYF
.	.	TRBV6-6	TRBJ2-7	TGTGCCAGCAGTTACTCTATTGGACGGACCTACGAGCAGTACTTC	CASSYSIGRTYEQYF
.	TRBD1	TRBV7-2	TRBJ1-4	TGTGCCAGCAGCTCGGGACAGCTTGCAACTAATGAAAAACTGTTTTTT	CASSSGQLATNEKLFF
once	.	TRBV25-1	TRBJ2-1	TGTGCCAGCCAAGACAGCCTCTCCTACAATGAGCAGTTCTTC	CASQDSLSYNEQFF
.	TRBD2	TRBV5-6	TRBJ2-5	TGTGCCAGCAATAAGGGACTAGCGGGGACACAAGAGACCCAGTACTTC	CASNKGLAGTQETQYF
.	.	TRBV28	TRBJ1-1	TGTGCCAGCAGTTTCGGGGTTTCCACTGAAGCTTTCTTT	CASSFGVSTEAFF
.	TRBD1	TRBV5-8	TRBJ2-7	TGTGCCAGCAGCAACCTCAGGGGGCCGGACGAGCAGTACTTC	CASSNLRGPDEQYF
.	TRBD2	TRBV5-8	TRBJ2-2	TGTGCCAGCAGCTTGCGAGCGGGGTGGGGCACCGGGGAGCTGTTTTTT	CASSLRAGWGTGELFF
.	TRBD1	TRBV28	TRBJ1-2	TGTGCCAGCAGTTCCCTAGGGGCCGGGACAGGGATTGGCTACACCTTC	CASSSLGAGTGIGYTF
.	.	TRBV5-8	TRBJ2-2	TGTGCCAGCAGCCCCCGCTCAGGGAGGAACACCGGGGAGCTGTTTTTT	CASSPRSGRNTGELFF
.	TRBD1	TRBV5-1	TRBJ2-2	TGCGCCAGCAGCTTGGCTCAGGGGGCGATCGGGGAGCTGTTTTTT	CASSLAQGAIGELFF
.	TRBD2	TRBV7-8	TRBJ2-1	TGTGCCAGCAGCTTAACGAAACGTGCGGGAGTTCCCTACAATGAGCAGTTCTTC	CASSLTKRAGVPYNEQFF
.	.	TRBV27	TRBJ2-7	TGTGCCAGCAGTGTCCCGACAGGTAACTACGAGCAGTACTTC	CASSVPTGNYEQYF
.	.	TRBV19	TRBJ2-7	TGTGCCAGTGGATCAGGGGTTGGGTACGAGCAGTACTTC	CASGSGVGYEQYF
.	.	TRBV19	TRBJ1-5	TGTGCCAGTAGTAAATGGGCGACAGGACTTAGCAATCAGCCCCAGCATTTT	CASSKWATGLSNQPQHF
.	TRBD2	TRBV4-1	TRBJ2-1	TGCGCCAGCAGCCAAGAAGGCGGGAGAGGGAGCTCCTACAATGAGCAGTTCTTC	CASSQEGGRGSSYNEQFF
.	TRBD1	TRBV19	TRBJ1-2	TGTGCCAGTAGTGGGACCCGGGACAGGGAATTGTGGGGCTACACCTTC	CASSGTRDRELWGYTF
.	TRBD1	TRBV4-1	TRBJ1-1	TGCGCCAGCAGCCATATTTTGACAGGGGGAACTGAAGCTTTCTTT	CASSHILTGGTEAFF
.	.	TRBV2	TRBJ2-7	TGTGCCAGCAGTGAAGCACCGCAGGGAAGCCGCTACGAGCAGTACTTC	CASSEAPQGSRYEQYF
once	.	TRBV6-1	TRBJ2-2	TGTGCCAGCAGGCAAACAGGGTTGCCCGGGGAGCTGTTTTTT	CASRQTGLPGELFF
.	.	TRBV11-2	TRBJ1-3	.	CASSFGPGDRPGNTIYF